This TCR beta chain was found in a study of cytomegalovirus exposure and HLA in healthy donors. Study background: Within the Caucasian-associated ancestry cluster were 65% to 85% of the 350 to 400 genotyped donors. Whole-study results and caveats: Analysis was carried out at a later point, and it linked a missense DCLRE1C variant to TCR beta V- and J-gene trimming.

The PCR ran on 60 Vbeta and 13 Jbeta primers. The assay was immunoSEQ multiplex PCR, and TCRdb's table has in-frame clones only and misses some. The top ten clones hold 7% to 8% of a sample with tens of thousands of clones, about 80% of them seen once. In germline, CDR1 is GTSNPN, CDR2 SVGIG (reference sequence). The V gene lost 0 bases and the J gene lost 6 bases, with 12 bases spanning the gap. This CDR3 has 13 residues. Concerning this clone itself: The antigen remains undetermined.

Specimen: PBMCs. The gene calls are TRBV30 and TRBJ2-7; the D gene is possibly TRBD2 (7 bases). This clonotype originated in a man aged 18 to 30 in good health and CMV-seropositive. CDR3 sequence: CAWSVGGGGEQYF. The CDR3, as DNA: TGTGCCTGGAGTGTAGGGGGAGGGGGCGAGCAGTACTTC.